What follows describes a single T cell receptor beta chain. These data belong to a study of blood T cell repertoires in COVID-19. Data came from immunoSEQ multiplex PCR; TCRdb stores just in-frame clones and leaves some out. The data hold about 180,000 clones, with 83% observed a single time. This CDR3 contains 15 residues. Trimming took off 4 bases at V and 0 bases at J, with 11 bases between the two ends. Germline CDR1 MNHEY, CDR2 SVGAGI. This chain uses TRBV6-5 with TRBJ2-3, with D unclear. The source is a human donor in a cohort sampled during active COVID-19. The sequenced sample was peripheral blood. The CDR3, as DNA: TGTGCCAGCAGTTCCTCCTTCTCCAGCACAGATACGCAGTATTTT. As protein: CASSSSFSSTDTQYF.